This passage covers 29 T cell receptor beta chains from one sample sequenced in a study of blood T cell repertoires in COVID-19. Repertoires were generated with immunoSEQ multiplex PCR, while TCRdb's copy carries only in-frame clones and drops some. The sample yields under 200,000 clones, over 75% seen once. Sequenced material: peripheral blood. The receptor set was obtained from a man over 45 with acute or convalescent COVID-19.

There are a few counts of this clone. The CDR3: CASSHRTRAAGETQYF. CDR3 nucleotides: TGTGCCAGCAGCCATCGGACAAGGGCGGCAGGAGAGACCCAGTACTTC. V is TRBV7-2 and J is TRBJ2-5; a weak D match, TRBD1 (5 bases). Germline V gives CDR1 SGHTA, CDR2 FQGNSA. The CDR3 extends over 16 amino acids. Trimming removed 5 bases at V and 4 bases at J, with 20 bases between.

The chain carries TRBV11-2 and TRBJ2-7; TRBD1 matches 8 bases. V dropped 1 base and J dropped 4; count of bases not matched to a gene: 6. CDR3 length: 15 residues. Germline CDR1 SGHAT, CDR2 FQNNGV. As DNA, the CDR3 is TGTGCCAGCAGCTTAGGTAGGGACAGGACTTACGAGCAGTACTTC. Translated: CASSLGRDRTYEQYF.

This clone was seen once. The J gene is TRBJ1-1, the V gene TRBV3-1 (or the pseudogene TRBV3-2); unclear D gene. Trimming removed 6 bases at V and 0 bases at J, with 5 bases between. Germline loops: CDR1 LGHDT, CDR2 YNNKEL (reference sequence). The CDR3 spans 12 residues. The chain's CDR3 is CASRLMNTEAFF. The CDR3 nucleotides read TGTGCCAGCAGACTCATGAACACTGAAGCTTTCTTT.

The chain uses TRBV7-8 and TRBJ2-7; 9 bases align to TRBD1. The germline V gene encodes CDR1 SGHVS and CDR2 FQNEAQ. CDR3 size: 14 residues. J was trimmed by 2 bases and V by 5 bases; bases with no gene match: 4. The CDR3, as DNA: TGTGCCAGCAGCAGTCGGGACAGGGCCTACGAGCAGTACTTC. Its translation is CASSSRDRAYEQYF. The full variable domain, its missing parts supplied by reference TRBV7-8 and TRBJ2-7, is GAGVSQSPRYKVAKRGQDVALRCDPISGHVSLFWYQQALGQGPEFLTYFQNEAQLDKSGLPSDRFFAERPEGSVSTLKIQRTQQEDSAVYLCASSSRDRAYEQYFGPGTRLTVT.

DNA for the CDR3: TGTGCCAGCAGTTTCGGGGACAGGGGGCTCACCGGGGAGCTGTTTTTT. Translation gives CASSFGDRGLTGELFF. V gene TRBV28 combines with J gene TRBJ2-2; the match to TRBD1 covers 12 bases. This CDR3 contains 16 residues. The trim removed 3 bases at V and 4 bases at J, leaving 3 bases unmatched. Germline V gene data show CDR1 as MDHEN and CDR2 as SYDVKM.

The chain joins TRBV29-1 to TRBJ1-5; perhaps TRBD1 as D (5 bases). CDR1 SQVTM and CDR2 ANQGSEA come from the germline V gene. Trimming shortened V by 6 bases and J by 5 bases, and 14 bases separated the two germline ends. This CDR3 has 13 amino acids. CDR3 DNA sequence: TGCAGCGTCGGAACACAGGCTGATCAGCCCCAGCATTTT. Its translation: CSVGTQADQPQHF.

This chain connects TRBV5-1 to TRBJ1-3; no reliable D call. Trimming removed 4 bases at V and 4 bases at J, with 12 bases between. This CDR3 contains 14 residues. The germline CDR1 and CDR2 sequences are SGHRS and YFSETQ. CDR3 amino acids: CASSPEAEGNTIYF. CDR3 DNA: TGCGCCAGCAGCCCGGAGGCAGAGGGAAACACCATATATTTT.

The V and J genes are TRBV6-5 and TRBJ1-2; maybe TRBD1 (6 bases). The CDR3 runs to 14 residues. V lost 2 bases to trimming and J lost 7 bases, with 14 bases between them. Germline-derived CDR1 and CDR2 are MNHEY and SVGAGI. CDR3 amino acids: CASSYPGVRGGYTF. Written as DNA, the CDR3 is TGTGCCAGCAGTTACCCAGGGGTTAGAGGTGGCTACACCTTC.

The CDR3 loop reads CASSIVGGTEAFF. CDR3 coding DNA: TGTGCCAGCAGTATCGTGGGGGGGACTGAAGCTTTCTTT. The chain has TRBV28 and TRBJ1-1; perhaps TRBD1 as D (5 bases). The CDR3 contains 13 residues. The germline gives CDR1 MDHEN, CDR2 SYDVKM. V lost 5 bases, J lost 5 bases, and 12 bases lay in between.

The chain recombines TRBV5-1 with TRBJ2-7; a weak D match, TRBD1 (5 bases). With 4 bases removed from V and 4 bases from J, the gap between germline ends came to 15 bases. This CDR3 is built from 14 residues. Germline V gives CDR1 SGHRS, CDR2 YFSETQ. The CDR3 sequence is CASSPRQGYYEQYF. The CDR3 coding sequence is TGCGCCAGCAGCCCTAGGCAGGGTTATTACGAGCAGTACTTC.

V is TRBV10-1 and J is TRBJ2-3; 13 nucleotides agree with TRBD2. Germline-derived CDR1 and CDR2 are WNHNN and SYGVQD (reference sequence). The CDR3 loop spans 16 amino acids. V trimming: 2 bases; J trimming: 4 bases; junction bases outside the gene matches: 3. The CDR3, as DNA: TGCGCCAGCAGTGAGGGGACTAGCGGGGCTCCAGATACGCAGTATTTT. Translation gives CASSEGTSGAPDTQYF.

The chain links TRBV6-5 to TRBJ1-2; no clear D gene. CDR3 length: 12 residues. The V end was cut by 6 bases, the J end by 0 bases, with 5 bases between. Germline CDR1 is MNHEY and CDR2 is SVGAGI. The CDR3 protein is CASSQSNYGYTF. The CDR3 DNA sequence: TGTGCCAGCAGCCAGTCTAACTATGGCTACACCTTC.

The chain combines TRBV12-2 with TRBJ2-4; TRBD1, the D gene given by the table, was not confirmed from the DNA. TRBV12-2 is given as a pseudogene. The CDR3 runs 15 residues. CDR3: CASPGTGRAKNIQYF. CDR3 DNA: TGTGCAAGTCCGGGGACAGGAAGAGCCAAAAACATTCAGTACTTC.

V is TRBV2 and J is TRBJ1-5; D is perhaps TRBD1 (6 bases). This CDR3 has 16 residues. The V end lost 0 bases, the J end lost 7 bases, and 16 bases lay between the germline ends. Germline-derived CDR1 and CDR2 are SNHLY and FYNNEI. This chain's CDR3 is CASSEAVFRGGQPQHF. As DNA, the CDR3 is TGTGCCAGCAGTGAAGCGGTTTTCAGGGGAGGGCAGCCCCAGCATTTT.

The chain recombines TRBV28 with TRBJ1-5, with a weak D call TRBD1 (6 bases). V lost 6 bases, J lost 0 bases, and 9 bases lay in between. This CDR3 has 14 amino acids. The germline V gene encodes CDR1 MDHEN and CDR2 SYDVKM. CDR3 protein: CASRQDSSNQPQHF. CDR3 DNA sequence: TGTGCCAGCAGACAGGACAGTAGCAATCAGCCCCAGCATTTT.

The rearrangement joins TRBV6-6 to TRBJ1-5; tentatively, D is TRBD1 (6 bases). This CDR3 contains 16 residues. Germline CDR1 reads MNHNY; CDR2 reads SVGAGI (reference sequence). The ends were cut back, 0 bases at V and 3 bases at J, with 12 bases in the middle. The CDR3 nucleotides read TGTGCCAGCAGTTACTCGGATCACAGGGTCAATCAGCCCCAGCATTTT. It translates to CASSYSDHRVNQPQHF.

The chain joins TRBV27 to TRBJ1-2; a weak D match, TRBD1 (6 bases). Trimming cost V 6 bases and J 4 bases, with 9 bases left between them. The CDR3 runs 12 residues. Germline assignment: CDR1 MNHEY and CDR2 SMNVEV (reference sequence). The CDR3 spells CASSLQGYGYTF. The CDR3 region has the DNA TGTGCCAGCAGCTTACAGGGCTATGGCTACACCTTC.

The chain has TRBV2 and TRBJ2-3; 11 bases fit TRBD2. The CDR3 length is 18 residues. CDR1 is SNHLY, CDR2 FYNNEI, per germline. The V gene end was trimmed by 5 bases and the J gene end by 2 bases; junction bases not matched to a gene: 12. The CDR3 DNA reads TGTGCCAGCAGTTCGTATACAACTAGCGGGGGACACACAGATACGCAGTATTTT. This sequence encodes CASSSYTTSGGHTDTQYF.

The chain joins TRBV11-2 to TRBJ2-7; D is perhaps TRBD2 (6 bases). Trimming shortened V by 0 bases and J by 5 bases, and 14 bases separated the two germline ends. The CDR3 is 15 amino acids. The germline gives CDR1 SGHAT, CDR2 FQNNGV. The CDR3 region has the DNA TGTGCCAGCAGCTTAGAGATCGGGAGTTCCAACGAGCAGTACTTC. This sequence encodes CASSLEIGSSNEQYF. Based on the CDR3 plus reference TRBV11-2 and TRBJ2-7, the full variable domain is EAGVAQSPRYKIIEKRQSVAFWCNPISGHATLYWYQQILGQGPKLLIQFQNNGVVDDSQLPKDRFSAERLKGVDSTLKIQPAKLEDSAVYLCASSLEIGSSNEQYFGPGTRLTVT.

This clone was recorded once. The chain combines TRBV6-5 with TRBJ2-7, with 7 bases aligning to TRBD1. The V and J ends lost 7 bases and 0 bases, in that order; junction bases with no gene match: 6. The CDR3 has 14 amino acids. Germline CDR1 MNHEY, CDR2 SVGAGI. The CDR3 nucleotides read TGTGCCAGCACCCTCGGGGACAGCTCCTACGAGCAGTACGTC. The encoded protein is CASTLGDSSYEQYV.

The chain carries TRBV7-9 and TRBJ2-7, with TRBD1 identical over 8 bases. The V gene's germline CDR1 is SEHNR and CDR2 FQNEAQ (reference sequence). The CDR3 spans 17 residues. The J segment lost 1 base and the V segment lost 5 bases, leaving 13 bases of the junction unmatched. The CDR3 here is CASSPDPGQGRSYEQYV. The CDR3 bases are TGTGCCAGCAGCCCGGACCCAGGACAGGGACGGTCCTACGAGCAGTACGTC.

This clone was found a few times. This rearrangement joins TRBV6-5 to TRBJ2-2; D gene ambiguous. Germline CDR1 is MNHEY and CDR2 is SVGAGI. This CDR3 has 14 amino acids. Trimming took off 5 bases at V and 0 bases at J, with 7 bases between the two ends. For the CDR3, the DNA is TGTGCCAGCAGTACAGCCGCGAACACCGGGGAGCTGTTTTTT. This codes for CASSTAANTGELFF.

This clone turned up a few times. V and J are TRBV7-9 and TRBJ1-1, with a possible D match to TRBD1 (6 bases). The V and J ends lost 5 bases and 6 bases respectively, with 25 bases between them. The V gene's germline CDR1 is SEHNR and CDR2 FQNEAQ (reference sequence). The CDR3 loop spans 17 amino acids. The CDR3 protein is CASSLPSLDRGVPEAFF. In DNA form, the CDR3 reads TGTGCCAGCAGCCTCCCCTCCTTGGACAGAGGAGTACCTGAAGCTTTCTTT.

V and J are TRBV30 and TRBJ1-6; D not certain. The CDR3 consists of 15 residues. Trimming left V 3 bases short and J 8 bases short, with 17 bases between. Germline-derived CDR1 and CDR2 are GTSNPN and SVGIG (reference sequence). The CDR3 here is CAWRAAHDGYSPLHF. DNA for the CDR3: TGTGCCTGGAGGGCGGCCCATGACGGGTATTCACCCCTCCACTTT.

The chain has TRBV14 and TRBJ1-2; no firm D call. The CDR3 runs 13 residues. Trimming took 1 base from V and 4 from J, leaving 7 bases between them. Looked up from germline, CDR1 is SGHDN and CDR2 is FVKESK. The CDR3 bases are TGTGCCAGCAGCCAAGTGCCAGGCTATGGCTACACCTTC. Protein: CASSQVPGYGYTF.

The chain uses TRBV6-1 and TRBJ2-7; D gene ambiguous. This CDR3 is 13 amino acids long. V lost 2 bases, J lost 4 bases, and 9 bases lay in between. Germline CDR1 reads MNHNS; CDR2 reads SASEGT. CDR3 residues: CASSESERYEQYF. The CDR3 DNA reads TGTGCCAGCAGTGAAAGCGAAAGATACGAGCAGTACTTC.

The chain combines TRBV11-2 with TRBJ2-3; D uncertain. This CDR3 comprises 12 residues. V lost 5 bases to trimming and J lost 4 bases, with 7 bases between them. Germline V gives CDR1 SGHAT, CDR2 FQNNGV. The CDR3 coding sequence is TGTGCCAGCAGCCTTGGGCCAGATACGCAGTATTTT. This translates into CASSLGPDTQYF.

V and J are TRBV10-2 and TRBJ2-3; a weak D match, TRBD2 (5 bases). V was cut by 4 bases and J by 2 bases, with 13 bases left in between. Germline V gene sequence: CDR1 WSHSY, CDR2 SAAADI. This CDR3 spans 15 amino acids. CDR3 in DNA: TGCGCCAGCAGTGTTGCGAGCGGAGCCACAGATACGCAGTATTTT. Residues: CASSVASGATDTQYF.

The chain joins TRBV10-1 to TRBJ2-1, with 13 bases fitting TRBD2. Germline lookup yields CDR1 WNHNN and CDR2 SYGVQD (reference sequence). V shed 2 bases, J shed 2 bases, and the junction held 6 bases outside the gene matches. The CDR3 is 18 amino acids. The CDR3 is CASSERGLAGATYNEQFF. The DNA of the CDR3 is TGCGCCAGCAGTGAGCGCGGACTAGCGGGGGCGACCTACAATGAGCAGTTCTTC.